Listed here are 31 T cell receptor beta chains from one sample, sequenced in a study of cytomegalovirus exposure and HLA in healthy donors. The study ran its PCR with 60 Vbeta and 13 Jbeta primers. Data came from immunoSEQ multiplex PCR; TCRdb stores just in-frame clones and leaves some out. The repertoire consists of some 200,000 clones, with around 77% occurring once and the leading ten covering around 3.1%. Sequencing was carried out using PBMCs. The origin of the receptors is a female donor in good health and CMV-seronegative.

V and J are TRBV9 and TRBJ2-7, with TRBD2 matching over 8 bases. The junction had 7 bases not matched to a gene; V was cut back by 0 bases and J by 2 bases. The germline gives CDR1 SGDLS, CDR2 YYNGEE. The CDR3 spans 16 residues. The CDR3 sequence: CASSVEATGGTYEQYF. The CDR3 DNA reads TGTGCCAGCAGCGTAGAAGCGACGGGAGGGACCTACGAGCAGTACTTC.

The V and J genes are TRBV18 and TRBJ1-5; the D gene is possibly TRBD1 (6 bases). The ends were cut back, 1 base at V and 2 bases at J, with 9 bases in the middle. Germline CDR1 KGHSH, CDR2 LQKENI. There are 15 residues in the CDR3. The DNA of the CDR3 is TGTGCCAGCTCACCACGACAGGTGGGCAATCAGCCCCAGCATTTT. It specifies CASSPRQVGNQPQHF.

The rearrangement uses TRBV5-1 and TRBJ2-5, with 7 bases aligning to TRBD2. The DNA end is a closer match to TRBJ2-7, so the J assignment may be wrong. Germline V CDR1 and CDR2: SGHRS, YFSETQ. The CDR3 length is 17 residues. In nucleotides, the CDR3 is TGCGCCAGCAGCTTAAGGGGCGGGGGAGGATTCGATTACGAGCAGTACTTC. Amino acid sequence: CASSLRGGGGFDYEQYF.

J is TRBJ1-6 and V is TRBV6-4, with 10 bases identical to TRBD1. The CDR3 is made up of 15 amino acids. CDR1 MRHNA and CDR2 SNTAGT come from the germline V gene. The junction had 6 bases not matched to a gene; V was cut back by 3 bases and J by 10 bases. The CDR3 loop reads CASSEGTGAASPLHF. In DNA, the CDR3 is TGTGCCAGCAGTGAAGGGACAGGGGCGGCCTCACCCCTCCACTTT.

This chain connects TRBV6-1 to TRBJ2-3, with 10 bases matching TRBD2. Germline lookup yields CDR1 MNHNS and CDR2 SASEGT. V was clipped by 6 bases and J by 5 bases; unmatched bases: 5. The CDR3 is made up of 14 amino acids. The CDR3 loop is CASRPSGGGDTQYF. Written as DNA, the CDR3 is TGTGCCAGCAGACCTAGCGGGGGAGGAGATACGCAGTATTTT.

This chain links TRBV19 with TRBJ2-1, with TRBD2 matching 11 bases. Germline V lookup: CDR1 LNHDA, CDR2 SQIVND (reference sequence). The CDR3 sequence is 16 residues long. V shed 6 bases and J 2 bases; nucleotides not matched to a gene: 6. CDR3 amino acids: CASRLAGAAAYNEQFF. CDR3 nucleotides: TGTGCCAGTAGACTAGCGGGAGCTGCTGCCTACAATGAGCAGTTCTTC.

This clone was counted between two and nine times. This sequence joins TRBV5-1 and TRBJ2-3; 10 bases are shared with TRBD2. The CDR3 spans 16 residues. CDR1 is SGHRS, CDR2 YFSETQ, per germline. J lost 1 base, V lost 2 bases, and 4 bases had no gene match. The CDR3, as DNA: TGCGCCAGCAGCTTCGAAGGGACTAGCGGCACAGATACGCAGTATTTT. Its protein is CASSFEGTSGTDTQYF.

This clone was seen just once. V usage is TRBV30 and J usage is TRBJ1-1, with D unclear. The CDR3 consists of 12 residues. Looked up from germline, CDR1 is GTSNPN and CDR2 is SVGIG (reference sequence). Between the trimmed V and J ends, which lost 0 bases and 11 bases, there was a span of 13 bases. Written as DNA, the CDR3 is TGTGCCTGGAGTGTACGGGAGAGTGAGGCTTTCTTT. As protein: CAWSVRESEAFF.

In its sample, this clone was seen once. The chain couples TRBV5-8 to TRBJ2-7; 9 nucleotides align to TRBD2. The V gene's germline CDR1 is SGHTS and CDR2 YDEGEE. The CDR3 length is 16 residues. J gave up 1 base and V 0 bases, and 5 bases lay outside the gene matches. In nucleotides, the CDR3 is TGTGCCAGCAGCTTGGGGTTGCTAGCGGGATCCTACGAGCAGTACTTC. This translates into CASSLGLLAGSYEQYF.

V and J are TRBV19 and TRBJ2-2, with 8 bases matching TRBD1. This CDR3 region has 15 residues. Trimming cost V 6 bases and J 7 bases; bases outside gene matches: 10. Per the germline V gene, CDR1 is LNHDA and CDR2 is SQIVND (reference sequence). CDR3 residues: CASRMMTGDIGELFF. CDR3 nucleotide sequence: TGTGCCAGTAGGATGATGACAGGGGATATCGGGGAGCTGTTTTTT.

The chain uses TRBV5-4 and TRBJ1-2; the D is unclear. V was cut by 2 bases and J by 2 bases, with 10 bases left in between. Germline CDR1 reads SGHNT; CDR2 reads YYREEE (reference sequence). The CDR3 runs to 14 residues. The CDR3 DNA reads TGTGCCAGCAGCTTCCGGCAGACAAACTATGGCTACACCTTC. Translating gives CASSFRQTNYGYTF.

The chain carries TRBV7-8 and TRBJ1-1; 8 positions agree with TRBD1. This CDR3 is 15 amino acids long. Germline V gene sequence: CDR1 SGHVS, CDR2 FQNEAQ. V lost 4 bases to trimming and J lost 2 bases; unmatched junction nucleotides: 6. The CDR3 coding sequence is TGTGCCAGCAGCTCGTCGACAGGGGCTAACACTGAAGCTTTCTTT. This encodes CASSSSTGANTEAFF.

This clone was recorded a few times. DNA of the CDR3: TGTGCCATCAGTGATGAAGGGGCACGAACTGAAAAACTGTTTTTT. Encoded protein: CAISDEGARTEKLFF. The chain is built from TRBV10-3 and TRBJ1-4; D possibly corresponds to TRBD1 (5 bases). Germline V lookup: CDR1 ENHRY, CDR2 SYGVKD. V was shortened by 3 bases and J by 7 bases, with 15 bases between the two germline ends. The CDR3 loop spans 15 amino acids.

V and J are TRBV6-4 and TRBJ2-3; 10 bases line up with TRBD1. With 0 bases clipped from V and 4 bases from J, the junction kept 1 base outside the gene matches. The CDR3 extends over 15 amino acids. Germline CDR1 and CDR2: MRHNA and SNTAGT. The CDR3 spells CASSDSTGGADTQYF. In DNA, the CDR3 is TGTGCCAGCAGTGACTCGACAGGGGGCGCAGATACGCAGTATTTT.

V is TRBV6-1 and J is TRBJ2-7; 10 nucleotides agree with TRBD1. The CDR3 runs 14 residues. V was pared by 3 bases and J by 7 bases, with 6 bases of the junction left unmatched. CDR1 MNHNS and CDR2 SASEGT come from the germline V gene. Here the CDR3 reads CASSDRQGAREQYF. The CDR3 DNA sequence: TGTGCCAGCAGTGATCGACAGGGGGCTCGAGAGCAGTACTTC.

The chain combines TRBV5-8 with TRBJ2-5; 8 nucleotides agree with TRBD2. V lost 0 bases, J lost 5 bases, and 15 bases stayed unmatched. The V gene's germline CDR1 is SGHTS and CDR2 YDEGEE. The CDR3 extends over 18 amino acids. The CDR3 bases are TGTGCCAGCAGCTTGGTTCTAGCCGCGGGGGGTGGAAGGGAGACCCAGTACTTC. Its protein product is CASSLVLAAGGGRETQYF.

V and J are TRBV4-1 and TRBJ2-3, with D tentatively TRBD2 (6 bases). This CDR3 spans 18 amino acids. V was pared by 0 bases and J by 4 bases, with 20 bases between. The germline V gene encodes CDR1 MGHRA and CDR2 YSYEKL. The CDR3 loop reads CASSQEYLLAGRSDTQYF. The CDR3 nucleotides are TGCGCCAGCAGCCAAGAATACCTCCTGGCGGGACGGTCAGATACGCAGTATTTT.

This chain uses TRBV18 with TRBJ1-4; a possible D gene is TRBD1 (6 bases). This CDR3 has 14 residues. From germline, CDR1 is KGHSH and CDR2 LQKENI. Trimming took 1 base from V and 8 from J, leaving 11 bases between them. This CDR3 reads CASSPQGDGEKLFF. The CDR3 DNA follows: TGTGCCAGCTCACCACAGGGGGACGGAGAAAAACTGTTTTTT.

V is TRBV7-2 and J is TRBJ2-2; the D is unclear. The CDR3 contains 14 residues. Germline loops: CDR1 SGHTA, CDR2 FQGNSA. V gave up 1 base and J gave up 1 base, with 4 bases separating them. The CDR3 loop reads CASSLGRNTGELFF. Written as DNA, the CDR3 is TGTGCCAGCAGCTTAGGCAGGAACACCGGGGAGCTGTTTTTT.

The genes are TRBV7-9 and TRBJ2-7, with 8 bases lining up with TRBD1. CDR3 size: 18 residues. The trim removed 3 bases at V and 0 bases at J, leaving 13 bases unmatched. Germline V gives CDR1 SEHNR, CDR2 FQNEAQ (reference sequence). The CDR3 loop reads CASSFSGGQVQDSYEQYF. The CDR3 region has the DNA TGTGCCAGCAGCTTCTCCGGGGGACAGGTTCAAGACTCCTACGAGCAGTACTTC.

A few counts support this clone. The CDR3 DNA is TGCGCCAGCAGTGGAGACTCTGGGGCCAACGTCCTGACTTTC. Translating it yields CASSGDSGANVLTF. The chain combines TRBV5-1 with TRBJ2-6, with D hard to call. Germline CDR1 and CDR2: SGHRS and YFSETQ. The CDR3 contains 14 residues. V lost 5 bases and J lost 0, with 6 bases in between.

This chain links TRBV29-1 with TRBJ2-5; D is perhaps TRBD2 (5 bases). The CDR3 runs to 13 residues. CDR1 SQVTM and CDR2 ANQGSEA come from the germline V gene. Trimming stripped 1 base from V and 2 bases from J, with 8 bases between. The CDR3 DNA follows: TGCAGCGTTGAAGGTCGAGGGCAAGAGACCCAGTACTTC. Amino acids: CSVEGRGQETQYF.

The V and J genes are TRBV6-1 and TRBJ2-2, with a tentative D call TRBD2 (6 bases). The CDR3 spans 15 residues. The V gene's germline CDR1 is MNHNS and CDR2 SASEGT. Trimming shortened V by 2 bases and J by 6 bases, and 13 bases separated the two germline ends. The CDR3 bases are TGTGCCAGCAGTGAATCGGAGGGTTCGGCCGGGGAGCTGTTTTTT. This sequence encodes CASSESEGSAGELFF.

The CDR3 nucleotides are TGTGCCAGCCAACAGGGGAGTATCAACTATGGCTACACCTTC. Protein sequence: CASQQGSINYGYTF. The chain recombines TRBV28 with TRBJ1-2; 7 nucleotides agree with TRBD1. The V gene's germline CDR1 is MDHEN and CDR2 SYDVKM. V gave up 8 bases and J gave up 2 bases; unmatched junction bases: 8. The CDR3 sequence is 14 residues long.

This clone was observed once. The chain couples TRBV29-1 to TRBJ1-1; 8 bases line up with TRBD1. The CDR3 has 12 residues. In germline, CDR1 is SQVTM, CDR2 ANQGSEA. V trimming: 7 bases; J trimming: 5 bases; junction bases outside the gene matches: 6. Here the CDR3 DNA reads TGCAGCGGGCGGACAGGGAAAACTGAAGCTTTCTTT. It specifies CSGRTGKTEAFF.

This CDR3 reads CASSLASGGTEETQYF. In nucleotides, the CDR3 is TGTGCCAGCAGCTTAGCTAGCGGGGGGACCGAAGAGACCCAGTACTTC. V gene TRBV7-9 combines with J gene TRBJ2-5; 10 bases align to TRBD2. Germline V CDR1 and CDR2: SEHNR, FQNEAQ (reference sequence). J was trimmed by 3 bases and V by 0 bases; bases with no gene match: 4. CDR3 length: 16 residues. Looking up the rest from reference TRBV7-9 and TRBJ2-5 gives the full variable domain: DTGVSQNPRHKITKRGQNVTFRCDPISEHNRLYWYRQTLGQGPEFLTYFQNEAQLEKSRLLSDRFSAERPKGSFSTLEIQRTEQGDSAMYLCASSLASGGTEETQYFGPGTRLLVL.

The chain has TRBV11-3 and TRBJ1-1, with 12 bases that match TRBD1. CDR1 is SGHNT, CDR2 YENEEA, per germline. V trimming: 5 bases; J trimming: 6 bases; junction bases outside the gene matches: 10. The CDR3 covers 16 residues. The chain's CDR3 is CASSPGRGTGGSEAFF. CDR3 DNA: TGTGCCAGCAGCCCCGGTCGTGGGACAGGGGGCTCTGAAGCTTTCTTT.

CDR3 amino acids: CASSFASNRGFTEAFF. For the CDR3, the DNA is TGTGCCAGCAGTTTTGCTTCGAACAGGGGGTTCACTGAAGCTTTCTTT. This rearrangement joins TRBV28 to TRBJ1-1, with 8 bases aligning to TRBD1. V was clipped by 3 bases and J by 4 bases; unmatched bases: 10. The CDR3 is 16 amino acids. In germline, CDR1 is MDHEN, CDR2 SYDVKM.

The chain couples TRBV7-2 to TRBJ1-4, with 9 nucleotides matching TRBD1. V lost 3 bases, J lost 2 bases, and 4 bases stayed unmatched. The germline V gene has CDR1 SGHTA and CDR2 FQGNSA. This CDR3 comprises 16 residues. The CDR3 is CASSFDRGGTNEKLFF. The CDR3 region has the DNA TGTGCCAGCAGCTTCGACAGGGGGGGGACTAATGAAAAACTGTTTTTT. The entire variable domain, with the rest obtained from reference TRBV7-2 and TRBJ1-4, is as follows: GAGVSQSPSNKVTEKGKDVELRCDPISGHTALYWYRQSLGQGLEFLIYFQGNSAPDKSGLPSDRFSAERTGGSVSTLTIQRTQQEDSAVYLCASSFDRGGTNEKLFFGSGTQLSVL.

The chain links TRBV29-1 to TRBJ2-3, with 8 bases lining up with TRBD2. Germline-derived CDR1 and CDR2 are SQVTM and ANQGSEA. This CDR3 has 14 residues. J was trimmed by 0 bases and V by 7 bases; bases with no gene match: 6. DNA for the CDR3: TGCAGCGCCGGTAGCGGGATTAGCACAGATACGCAGTATTTT. Translating it yields CSAGSGISTDTQYF.

The V call is TRBV19, the J call TRBJ1-1; 7 nucleotides match TRBD1. J was trimmed by 0 bases and V by 8 bases; bases with no gene match: 15. Germline values: CDR1 LNHDA, CDR2 SQIVND (reference sequence). CDR3 length: 17 residues. The chain's CDR3 is CASGTPTMGQLNTEAFF. In nucleotides, the CDR3 is TGTGCCAGTGGGACCCCCACTATGGGACAGTTGAACACTGAAGCTTTCTTT.